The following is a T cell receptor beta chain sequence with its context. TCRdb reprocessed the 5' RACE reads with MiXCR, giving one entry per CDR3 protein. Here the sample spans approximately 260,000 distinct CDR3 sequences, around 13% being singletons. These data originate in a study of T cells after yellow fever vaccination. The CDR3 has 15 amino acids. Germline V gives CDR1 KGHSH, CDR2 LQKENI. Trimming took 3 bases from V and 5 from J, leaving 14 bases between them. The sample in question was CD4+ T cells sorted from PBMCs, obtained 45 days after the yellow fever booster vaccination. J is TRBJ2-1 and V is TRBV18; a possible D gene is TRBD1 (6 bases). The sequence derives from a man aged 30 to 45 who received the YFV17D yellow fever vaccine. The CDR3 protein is CASSPRQGLDNEQFF. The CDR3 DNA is TGTGCCAGCTCACCGCGGCAGGGGTTAGACAATGAGCAGTTCTTC.